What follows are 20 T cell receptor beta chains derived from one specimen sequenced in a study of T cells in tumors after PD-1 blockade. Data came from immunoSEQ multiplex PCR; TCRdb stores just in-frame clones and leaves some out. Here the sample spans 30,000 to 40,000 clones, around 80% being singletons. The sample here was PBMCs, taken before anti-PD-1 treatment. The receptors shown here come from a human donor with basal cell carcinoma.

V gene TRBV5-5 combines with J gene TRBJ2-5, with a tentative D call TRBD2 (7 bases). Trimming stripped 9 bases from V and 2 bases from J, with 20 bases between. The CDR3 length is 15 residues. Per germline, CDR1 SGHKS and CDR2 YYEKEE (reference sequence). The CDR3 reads CATSRGRARQETQYF. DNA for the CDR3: TGTGCCACCTCGAGGGGGAGGGCCCGTCAAGAGACCCAGTACTTC.

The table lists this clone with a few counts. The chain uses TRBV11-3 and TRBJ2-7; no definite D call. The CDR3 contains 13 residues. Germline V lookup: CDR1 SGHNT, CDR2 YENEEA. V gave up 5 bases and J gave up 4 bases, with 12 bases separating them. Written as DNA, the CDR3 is TGTGCCAGCAGCGTACCTAGTAAGTACGAGCAGTACTTC. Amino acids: CASSVPSKYEQYF.

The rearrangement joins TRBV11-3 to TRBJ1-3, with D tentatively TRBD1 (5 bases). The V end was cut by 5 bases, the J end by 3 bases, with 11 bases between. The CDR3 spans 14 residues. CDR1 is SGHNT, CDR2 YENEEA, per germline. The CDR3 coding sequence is TGTGCCAGCAGCCTCCGACAGAGTGGAAACACCATATATTTT. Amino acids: CASSLRQSGNTIYF. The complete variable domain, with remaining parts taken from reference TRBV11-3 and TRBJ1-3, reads EAGVVQSPRYKIIEKKQPVAFWCNPISGHNTLYWYLQNLGQGPELLIRYENEEAVDDSQLPKDRFSAERLKGVDSTLKIQPAELGDSAVYLCASSLRQSGNTIYFGEGSWLTVV.

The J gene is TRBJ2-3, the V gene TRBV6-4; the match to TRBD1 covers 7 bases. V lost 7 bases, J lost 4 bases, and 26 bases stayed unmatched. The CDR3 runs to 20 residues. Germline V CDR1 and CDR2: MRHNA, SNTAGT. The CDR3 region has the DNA TGTGCCAGCATTGCCCCTTGGAGTACAGGGGAAGTTTGGAAGGCAGATACGCAGTATTTT. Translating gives CASIAPWSTGEVWKADTQYF.

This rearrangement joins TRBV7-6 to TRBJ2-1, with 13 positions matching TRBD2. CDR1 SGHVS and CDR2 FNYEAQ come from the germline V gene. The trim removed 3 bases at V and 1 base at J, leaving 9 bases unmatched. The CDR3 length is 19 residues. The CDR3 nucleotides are TGTGCCAGCAGCTTCGGGGGACTAGCGGGGATCCTTTCCTACAATGAGCAGTTCTTC. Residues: CASSFGGLAGILSYNEQFF.

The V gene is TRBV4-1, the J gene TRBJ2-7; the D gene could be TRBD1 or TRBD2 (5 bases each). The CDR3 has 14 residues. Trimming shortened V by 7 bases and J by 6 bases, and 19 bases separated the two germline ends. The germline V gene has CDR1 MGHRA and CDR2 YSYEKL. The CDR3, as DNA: TGCGCCAGCACCCCGGGACCTAGCTCTTCCGAGCAGTACTTC. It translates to CASTPGPSSSEQYF.

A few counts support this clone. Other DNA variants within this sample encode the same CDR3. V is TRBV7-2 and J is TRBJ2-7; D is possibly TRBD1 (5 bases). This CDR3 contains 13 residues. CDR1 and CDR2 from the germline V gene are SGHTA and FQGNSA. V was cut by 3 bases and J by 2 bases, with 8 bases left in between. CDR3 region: CASSFSRAYEQYF. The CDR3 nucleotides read TGTGCCAGCAGCTTTAGCAGGGCCTACGAGCAGTACTTC.

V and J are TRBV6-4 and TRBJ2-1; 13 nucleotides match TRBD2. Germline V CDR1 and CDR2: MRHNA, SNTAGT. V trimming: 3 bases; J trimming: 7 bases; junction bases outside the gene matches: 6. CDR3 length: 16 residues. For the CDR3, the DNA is TGTGCCAGCAGTGAGGCGGGACTAGCGGGGAGTAATGAGCAGTTCTTC. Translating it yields CASSEAGLAGSNEQFF.

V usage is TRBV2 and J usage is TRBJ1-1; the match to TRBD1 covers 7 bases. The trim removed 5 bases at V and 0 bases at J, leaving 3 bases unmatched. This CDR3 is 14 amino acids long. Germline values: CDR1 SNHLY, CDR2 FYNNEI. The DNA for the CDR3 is TGTGCCAGCAGTATGACAGGGCTGAACACTGAAGCTTTCTTT. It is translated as CASSMTGLNTEAFF.

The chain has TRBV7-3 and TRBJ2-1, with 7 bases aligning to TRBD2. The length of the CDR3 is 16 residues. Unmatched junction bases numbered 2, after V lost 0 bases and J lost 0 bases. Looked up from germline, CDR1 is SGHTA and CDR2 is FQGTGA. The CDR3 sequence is CASSLTGGGSYNEQFF. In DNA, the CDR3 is TGTGCCAGCAGCTTAACTGGCGGGGGCTCCTACAATGAGCAGTTCTTC.

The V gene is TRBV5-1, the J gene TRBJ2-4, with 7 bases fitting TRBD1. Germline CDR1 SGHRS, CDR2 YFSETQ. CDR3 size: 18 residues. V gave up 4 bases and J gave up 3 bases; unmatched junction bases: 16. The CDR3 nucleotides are TGCGCCAGCAGCCCCGCCCGCTACGACAGGGAAGGCAAAAACATTCAGTACTTC. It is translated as CASSPARYDREGKNIQYF.

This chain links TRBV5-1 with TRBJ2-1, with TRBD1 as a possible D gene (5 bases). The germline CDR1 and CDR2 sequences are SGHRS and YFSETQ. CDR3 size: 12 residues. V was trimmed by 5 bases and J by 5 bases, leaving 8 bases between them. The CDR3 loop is CASRWGNNEQFF. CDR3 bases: TGCGCCAGCAGGTGGGGCAACAATGAGCAGTTCTTC.

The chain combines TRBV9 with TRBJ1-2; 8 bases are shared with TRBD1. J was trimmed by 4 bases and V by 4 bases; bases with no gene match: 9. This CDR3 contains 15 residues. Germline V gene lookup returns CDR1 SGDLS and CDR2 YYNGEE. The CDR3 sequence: CASSPGQASAYGYTF. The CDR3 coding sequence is TGTGCCAGCAGCCCGGGACAGGCCTCCGCCTATGGCTACACCTTC.

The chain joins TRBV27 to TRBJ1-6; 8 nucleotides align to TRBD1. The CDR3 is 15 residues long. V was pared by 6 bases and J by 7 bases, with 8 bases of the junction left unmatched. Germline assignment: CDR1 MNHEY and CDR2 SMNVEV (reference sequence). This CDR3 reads CASSLYQGANSPLHF. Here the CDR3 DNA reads TGTGCCAGCAGCCTTTATCAGGGGGCCAATTCACCCCTCCACTTT.

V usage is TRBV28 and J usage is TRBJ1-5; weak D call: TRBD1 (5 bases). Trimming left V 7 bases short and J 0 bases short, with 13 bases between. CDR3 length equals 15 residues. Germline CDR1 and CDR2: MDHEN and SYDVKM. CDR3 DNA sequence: TGTGCCAGCACCTACCGGGGGAATAGCAATCAGCCCCAGCATTTT. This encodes CASTYRGNSNQPQHF. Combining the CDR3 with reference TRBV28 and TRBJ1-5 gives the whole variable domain DVKVTQSSRYLVKRTGEKVFLECVQDMDHENMFWYRQDPGLGLRLIYFSYDVKMKEKGDIPEGYSVSREKKERFSLILESASTNQTSMYLCASTYRGNSNQPQHFGDGTRLSIL.

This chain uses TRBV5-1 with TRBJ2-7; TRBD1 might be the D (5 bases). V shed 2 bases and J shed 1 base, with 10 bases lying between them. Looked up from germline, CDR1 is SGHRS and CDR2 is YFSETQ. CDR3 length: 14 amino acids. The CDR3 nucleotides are TGCGCCAGCAGCTTTTTAGGGGAATCCTACGAGCAGTACTTC. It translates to CASSFLGESYEQYF.

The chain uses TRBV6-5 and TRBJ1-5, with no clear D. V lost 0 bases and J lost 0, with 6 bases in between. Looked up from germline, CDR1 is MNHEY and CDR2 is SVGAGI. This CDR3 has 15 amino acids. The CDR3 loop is CASSYSIYSNQPQHF. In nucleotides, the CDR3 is TGTGCCAGCAGTTACTCGATTTATAGCAATCAGCCCCAGCATTTT.

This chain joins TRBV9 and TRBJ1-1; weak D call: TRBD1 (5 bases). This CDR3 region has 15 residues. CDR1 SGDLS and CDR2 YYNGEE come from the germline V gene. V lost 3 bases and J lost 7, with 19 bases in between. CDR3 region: CASSGMFREGGEAFF. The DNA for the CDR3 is TGTGCCAGCAGCGGTATGTTCAGGGAGGGCGGTGAAGCTTTCTTT.

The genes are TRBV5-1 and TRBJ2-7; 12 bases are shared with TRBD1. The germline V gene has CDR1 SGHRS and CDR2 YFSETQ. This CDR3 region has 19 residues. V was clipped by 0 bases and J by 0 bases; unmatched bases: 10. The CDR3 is CASSLARGTGGPSSYEQYF. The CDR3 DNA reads TGCGCCAGCAGCTTGGCCAGAGGGACAGGGGGCCCCAGCTCCTACGAGCAGTACTTC.

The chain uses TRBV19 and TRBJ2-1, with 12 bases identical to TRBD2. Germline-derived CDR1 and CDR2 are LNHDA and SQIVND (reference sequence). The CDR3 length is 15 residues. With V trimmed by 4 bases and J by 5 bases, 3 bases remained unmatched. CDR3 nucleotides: TGTGCCAGTAGTAGACGGACTAGCGGGGACAATGAGCAGTTCTTC. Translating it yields CASSRRTSGDNEQFF. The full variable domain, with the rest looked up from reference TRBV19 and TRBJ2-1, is DGGITQSPKYLFRKEGQNVTLSCEQNLNHDAMYWYRQDPGQGLRLIYYSQIVNDFQKGDIAEGYSVSREKKESFPLTVTSAQKNPTAFYLCASSRRTSGDNEQFFGPGTRLTVL.